This TCR beta chain came from a study of CD8 T cells in Susac syndrome. A quantity of 0.5 to 1 ug RNA underwent reverse transcription using random hexamers. TCRdb passed the immunoSEQ multiplex PCR reads through MiXCR, listing each CDR3 protein once. The sample lists some 240,000 distinct CDR3 sequences; around 96% were seen once. The source of this sequence is a human donor with Susac syndrome. Input material: CD4+ T cells from PBMCs.

Written as DNA, the CDR3 is TGTGCCAGCAGGGGGCAGAATAACTATGGCTACACCTTC. It specifies CASRGQNNYGYTF. This chain uses TRBV4-2 with TRBJ1-2; maybe TRBD1 (5 bases). CDR1 is LGHNA and CDR2 is YNFKEQ in the germline V gene. The CDR3 has 13 residues. The V and J ends lost 6 bases and 1 base respectively, with 9 bases between them.